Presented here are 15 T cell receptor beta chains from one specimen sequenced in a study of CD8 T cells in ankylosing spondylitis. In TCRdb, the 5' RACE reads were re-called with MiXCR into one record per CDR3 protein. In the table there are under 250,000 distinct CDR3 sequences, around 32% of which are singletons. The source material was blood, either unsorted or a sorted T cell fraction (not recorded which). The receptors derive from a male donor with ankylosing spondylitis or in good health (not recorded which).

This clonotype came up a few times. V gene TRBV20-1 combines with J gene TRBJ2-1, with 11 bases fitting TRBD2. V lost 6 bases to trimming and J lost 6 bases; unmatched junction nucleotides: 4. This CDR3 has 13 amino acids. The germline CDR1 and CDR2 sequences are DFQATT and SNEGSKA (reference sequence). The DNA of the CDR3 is TGCAGTGCGGATAGCGGGGGGGCCAATGAGCAGTTCTTC. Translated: CSADSGGANEQFF.

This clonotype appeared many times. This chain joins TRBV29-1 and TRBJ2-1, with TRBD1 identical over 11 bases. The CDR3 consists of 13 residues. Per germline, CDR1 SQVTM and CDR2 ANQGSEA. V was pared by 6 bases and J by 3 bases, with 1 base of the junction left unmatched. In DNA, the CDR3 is TGCAGCGTGGACAGGGGGCACTACAATGAGCAGTTCTTC. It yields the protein CSVDRGHYNEQFF.

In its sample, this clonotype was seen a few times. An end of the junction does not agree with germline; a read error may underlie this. This CDR3 is CSAREVLRGRYEQYF. DNA of the CDR3: TGCAGTGCCAGAGAAGTTTTGCGGGGGAGATACGAGCAGTACTTC. The chain carries TRBV20-1 and TRBJ2-7; 7 nucleotides agree with TRBD2. This CDR3 spans 15 amino acids. Germline CDR1 DFQATT, CDR2 SNEGSKA (reference sequence).

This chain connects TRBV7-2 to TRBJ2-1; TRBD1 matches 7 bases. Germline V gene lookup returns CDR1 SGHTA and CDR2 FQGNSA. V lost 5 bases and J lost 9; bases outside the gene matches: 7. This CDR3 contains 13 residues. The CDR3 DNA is TGTGCCAGCAGCAGAGGGACAGAGCCTGAGCAGTTCTTC. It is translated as CASSRGTEPEQFF.

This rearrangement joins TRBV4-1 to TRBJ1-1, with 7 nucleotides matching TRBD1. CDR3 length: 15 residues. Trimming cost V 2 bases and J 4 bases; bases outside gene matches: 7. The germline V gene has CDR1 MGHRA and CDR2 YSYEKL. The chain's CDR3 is CASSQQGEGFTEAFF. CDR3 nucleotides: TGCGCCAGCAGCCAACAGGGGGAGGGGTTCACTGAAGCTTTCTTT.

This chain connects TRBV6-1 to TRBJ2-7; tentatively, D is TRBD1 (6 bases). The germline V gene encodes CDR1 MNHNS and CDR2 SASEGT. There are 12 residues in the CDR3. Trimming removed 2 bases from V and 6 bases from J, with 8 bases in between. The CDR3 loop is CASSERGTEQYF. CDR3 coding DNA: TGTGCCAGCAGTGAAAGGGGGACCGAGCAGTACTTC.

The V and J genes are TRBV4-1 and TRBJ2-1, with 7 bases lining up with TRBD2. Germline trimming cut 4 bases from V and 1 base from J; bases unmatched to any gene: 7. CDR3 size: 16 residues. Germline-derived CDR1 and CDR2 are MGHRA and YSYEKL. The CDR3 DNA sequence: TGCGCCAGCAGCCGAGCGCGGGGGACGTCCTACAATGAGCAGTTCTTC. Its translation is CASSRARGTSYNEQFF.

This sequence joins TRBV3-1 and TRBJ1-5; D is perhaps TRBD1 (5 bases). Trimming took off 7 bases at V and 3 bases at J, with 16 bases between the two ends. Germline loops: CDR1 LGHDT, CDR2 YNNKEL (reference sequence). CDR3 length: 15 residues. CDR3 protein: CASTRGTRDNQPQHF. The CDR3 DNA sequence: TGTGCCAGCACCCGGGGGACCCGAGACAATCAGCCCCAGCATTTT.

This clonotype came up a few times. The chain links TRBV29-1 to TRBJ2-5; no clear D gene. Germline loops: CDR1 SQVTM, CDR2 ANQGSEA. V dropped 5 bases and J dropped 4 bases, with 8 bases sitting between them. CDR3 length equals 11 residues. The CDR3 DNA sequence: TGCAGCGTTAATCCATCAGAGACCCAGTACTTC. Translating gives CSVNPSETQYF.

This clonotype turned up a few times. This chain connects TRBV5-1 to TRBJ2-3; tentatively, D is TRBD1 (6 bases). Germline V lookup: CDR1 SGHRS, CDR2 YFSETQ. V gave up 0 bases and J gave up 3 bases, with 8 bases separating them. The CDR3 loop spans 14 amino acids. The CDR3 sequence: CASSLATGTDTQYF. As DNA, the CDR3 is TGCGCCAGCAGCTTGGCCACAGGGACAGATACGCAGTATTTT.

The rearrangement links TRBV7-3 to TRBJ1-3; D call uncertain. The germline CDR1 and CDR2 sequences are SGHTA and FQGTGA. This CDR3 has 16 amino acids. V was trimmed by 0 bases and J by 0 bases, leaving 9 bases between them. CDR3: CASSLTGPNSGNTIYF. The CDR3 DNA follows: TGTGCCAGCAGCTTAACGGGCCCAAACTCTGGAAACACCATATATTTT.

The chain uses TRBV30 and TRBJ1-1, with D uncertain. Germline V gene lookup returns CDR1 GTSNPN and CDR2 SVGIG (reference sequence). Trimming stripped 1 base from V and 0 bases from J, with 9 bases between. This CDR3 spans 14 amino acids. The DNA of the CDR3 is TGTGCCTGGAGTGAAGGTGTGGTGAACACTGAAGCTTTCTTT. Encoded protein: CAWSEGVVNTEAFF.

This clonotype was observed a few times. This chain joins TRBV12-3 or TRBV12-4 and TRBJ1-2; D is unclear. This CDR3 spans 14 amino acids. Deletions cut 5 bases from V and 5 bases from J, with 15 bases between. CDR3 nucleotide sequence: TGTGCCAGCAGTCGGACCTATCAAGGGTATGGCTACACCTTC. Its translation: CASSRTYQGYGYTF.

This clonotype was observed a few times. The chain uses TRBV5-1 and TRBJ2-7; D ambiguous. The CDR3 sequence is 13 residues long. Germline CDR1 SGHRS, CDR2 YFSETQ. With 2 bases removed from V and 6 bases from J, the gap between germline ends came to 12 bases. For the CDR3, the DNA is TGCGCCAGCAGCTTTAACGGAGTGGGCGAGCAGTACTTC. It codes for CASSFNGVGEQYF.

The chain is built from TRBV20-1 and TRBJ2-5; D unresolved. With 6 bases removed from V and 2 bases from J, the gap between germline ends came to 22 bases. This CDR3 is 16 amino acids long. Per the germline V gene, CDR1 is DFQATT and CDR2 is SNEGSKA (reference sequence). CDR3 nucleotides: TGCAGTGCCCCGTACGGGCTTAAGGGCATACAAGAGACCCAGTACTTC. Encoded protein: CSAPYGLKGIQETQYF.